The source of this T cell receptor (beta chain) is a study of blood T cell repertoires in COVID-19. Original methodology: The authors estimated nucleated cell counts from reference gene primer amplification. Method: immunoSEQ multiplex PCR; TCRdb's copy keeps in-frame clones and lacks some. V and J calls and clone size are those listed in that table; D and trimming were worked out from the DNA. This sample has some 80,000 clones, with approximately 90% found just once. The CDR3 has 14 residues. Trimming took off 2 bases at V and 4 bases at J, with 11 bases between the two ends. Looked up from germline, CDR1 is SGHRS and CDR2 is YFSETQ.

This receptor was obtained from a man aged 50-59 years with COVID-19, enrolled during active disease. The sample taken for sequencing was peripheral blood. The rearrangement joins TRBV5-1 to TRBJ2-3; the D gene is possibly TRBD2 (5 bases). The CDR3, as DNA: TGCGCCAGCAGCTTACTAGTGGGCGCAGATACGCAGTATTTT. Translated: CASSLLVGADTQYF.